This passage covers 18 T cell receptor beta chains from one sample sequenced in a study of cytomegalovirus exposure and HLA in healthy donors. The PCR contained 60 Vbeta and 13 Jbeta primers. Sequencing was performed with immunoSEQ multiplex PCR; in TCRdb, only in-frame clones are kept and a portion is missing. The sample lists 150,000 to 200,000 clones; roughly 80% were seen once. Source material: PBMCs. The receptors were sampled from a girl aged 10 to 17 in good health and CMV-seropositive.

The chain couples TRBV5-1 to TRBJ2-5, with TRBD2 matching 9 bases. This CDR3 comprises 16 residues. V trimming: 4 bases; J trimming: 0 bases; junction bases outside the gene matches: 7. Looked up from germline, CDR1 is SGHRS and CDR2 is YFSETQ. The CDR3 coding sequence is TGCGCCAGCAGCCCAGCGGGAGGCCTGTACCAAGAGACCCAGTACTTC. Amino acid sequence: CASSPAGGLYQETQYF.

CDR3 nucleotides: TGTGCCAGCAGTTGGGGCCCCTACAATGAGCAGTTCTTC. It codes for CASSWGPYNEQFF. The rearrangement joins TRBV27 to TRBJ2-1; TRBD1 is a possible D gene (5 bases). This CDR3 comprises 13 residues. The germline V gene has CDR1 MNHEY and CDR2 SMNVEV (reference sequence). V was cut by 4 bases and J by 2 bases, with 6 bases left in between.

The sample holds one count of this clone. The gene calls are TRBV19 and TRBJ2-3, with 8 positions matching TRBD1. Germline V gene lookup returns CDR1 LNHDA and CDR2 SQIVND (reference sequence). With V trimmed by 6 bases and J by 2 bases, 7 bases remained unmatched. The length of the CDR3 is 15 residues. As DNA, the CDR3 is TGTGCCAGTAGGAGGACAGGGTCTTACACAGATACGCAGTATTTT. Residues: CASRRTGSYTDTQYF. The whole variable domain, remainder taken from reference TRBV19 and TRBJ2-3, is DGGITQSPKYLFRKEGQNVTLSCEQNLNHDAMYWYRQDPGQGLRLIYYSQIVNDFQKGDIAEGYSVSREKKESFPLTVTSAQKNPTAFYLCASRRTGSYTDTQYFGPGTRLTVL.

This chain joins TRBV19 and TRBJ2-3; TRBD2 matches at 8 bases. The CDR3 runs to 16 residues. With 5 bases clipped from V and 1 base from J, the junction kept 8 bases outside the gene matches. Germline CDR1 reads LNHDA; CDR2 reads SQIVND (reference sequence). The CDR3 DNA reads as TGTGCCAGTAGTTCCCGGACTAGCCTAGGCACAGATACGCAGTATTTT. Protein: CASSSRTSLGTDTQYF.

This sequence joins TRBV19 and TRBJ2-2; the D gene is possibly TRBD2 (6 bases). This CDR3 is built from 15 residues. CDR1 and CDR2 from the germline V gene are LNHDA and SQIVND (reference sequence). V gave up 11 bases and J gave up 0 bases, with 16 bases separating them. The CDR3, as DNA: TGTGCCGCGGGGCAGCGTTCAGCGAACACCGGGGAGCTGTTTTTT. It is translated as CAAGQRSANTGELFF.

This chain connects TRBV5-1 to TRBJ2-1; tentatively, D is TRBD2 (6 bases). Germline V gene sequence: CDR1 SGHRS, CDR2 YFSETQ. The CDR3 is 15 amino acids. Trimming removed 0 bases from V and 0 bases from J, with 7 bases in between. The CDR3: CASSLGGNSYNEQFF. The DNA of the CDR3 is TGCGCCAGCAGCTTGGGCGGGAACTCCTACAATGAGCAGTTCTTC.

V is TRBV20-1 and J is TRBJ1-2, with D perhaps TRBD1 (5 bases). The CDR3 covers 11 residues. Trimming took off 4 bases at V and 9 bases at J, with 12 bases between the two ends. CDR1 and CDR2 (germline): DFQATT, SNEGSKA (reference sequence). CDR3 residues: CSAMDKSRYTF. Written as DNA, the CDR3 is TGCAGTGCTATGGACAAGTCCCGCTACACCTTC.

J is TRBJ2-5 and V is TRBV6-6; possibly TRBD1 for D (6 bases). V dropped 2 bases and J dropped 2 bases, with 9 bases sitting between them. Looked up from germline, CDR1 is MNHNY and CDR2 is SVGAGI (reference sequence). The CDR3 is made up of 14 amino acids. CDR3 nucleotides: TGTGCCAGCAGTTACCCCGGACAGCAAGAGACCCAGTACTTC. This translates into CASSYPGQQETQYF.

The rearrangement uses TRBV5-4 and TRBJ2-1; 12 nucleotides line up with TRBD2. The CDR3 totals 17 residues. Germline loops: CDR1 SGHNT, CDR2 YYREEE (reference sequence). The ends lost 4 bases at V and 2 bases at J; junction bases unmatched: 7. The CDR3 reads CASSRPTSGSTYNEQFF. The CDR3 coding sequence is TGTGCCAGCAGCCGACCGACTAGCGGGAGTACCTACAATGAGCAGTTCTTC.

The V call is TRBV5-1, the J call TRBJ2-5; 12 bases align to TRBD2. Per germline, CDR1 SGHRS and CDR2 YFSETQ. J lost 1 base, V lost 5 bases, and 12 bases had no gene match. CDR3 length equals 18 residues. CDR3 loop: CASSPGTSGPTPQETQYF. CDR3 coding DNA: TGCGCCAGCAGTCCGGGGACTAGCGGGCCGACTCCCCAAGAGACCCAGTACTTC.

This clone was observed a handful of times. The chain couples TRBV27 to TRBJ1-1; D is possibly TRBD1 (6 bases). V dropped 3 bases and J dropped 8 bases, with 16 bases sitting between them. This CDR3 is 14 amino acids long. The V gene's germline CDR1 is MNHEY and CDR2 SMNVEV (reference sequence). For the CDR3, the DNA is TGTGCCAGCAGTTTCTGGGGGGGCCCTACGGAAGCTTTCTTT. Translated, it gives CASSFWGGPTEAFF.

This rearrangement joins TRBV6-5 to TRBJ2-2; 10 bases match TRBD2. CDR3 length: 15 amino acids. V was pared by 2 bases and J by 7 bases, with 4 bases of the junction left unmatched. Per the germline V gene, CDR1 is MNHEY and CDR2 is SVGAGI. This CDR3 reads CASSYLTSGHGELFF. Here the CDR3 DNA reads TGTGCCAGCAGTTACCTGACTAGCGGGCACGGGGAGCTGTTTTTT.

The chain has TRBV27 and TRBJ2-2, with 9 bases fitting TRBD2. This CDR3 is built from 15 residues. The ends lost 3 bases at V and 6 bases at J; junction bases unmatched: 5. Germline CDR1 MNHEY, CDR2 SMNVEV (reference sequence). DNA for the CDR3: TGTGCCAGCAGTTTGAGGGCTAGCGGGGCCGGGGAGCTGTTTTTT. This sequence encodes CASSLRASGAGELFF.

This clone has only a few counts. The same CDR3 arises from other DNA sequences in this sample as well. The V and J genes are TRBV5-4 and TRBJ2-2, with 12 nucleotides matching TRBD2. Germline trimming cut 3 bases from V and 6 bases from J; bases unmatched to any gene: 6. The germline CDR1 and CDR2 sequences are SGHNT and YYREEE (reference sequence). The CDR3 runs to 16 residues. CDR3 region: CASSSRLAGVAGELFF. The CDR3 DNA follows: TGTGCCAGCAGCTCGAGACTAGCGGGAGTGGCCGGGGAGCTGTTTTTT.

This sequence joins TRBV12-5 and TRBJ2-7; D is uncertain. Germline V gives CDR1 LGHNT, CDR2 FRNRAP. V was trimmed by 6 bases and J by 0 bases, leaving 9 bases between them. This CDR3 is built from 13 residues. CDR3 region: CASGTLLSYEQYF. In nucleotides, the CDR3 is TGTGCTAGTGGGACTTTACTCTCCTACGAGCAGTACTTC.

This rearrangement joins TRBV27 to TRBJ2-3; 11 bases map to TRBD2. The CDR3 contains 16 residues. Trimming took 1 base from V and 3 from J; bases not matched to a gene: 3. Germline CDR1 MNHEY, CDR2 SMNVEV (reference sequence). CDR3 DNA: TGTGCCAGCAGTTTATTCGCTAGCGGGAGGACAGATACGCAGTATTTT. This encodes CASSLFASGRTDTQYF.

The CDR3 is CASSLSGDFTGNEQFF. In DNA form, the CDR3 reads TGTGCCAGCAGTTTATCGGGGGACTTTACCGGGAATGAGCAGTTCTTC. The chain carries TRBV27 and TRBJ2-1; D perhaps matches TRBD2 (6 bases). Trimming took 0 bases from V and 7 from J, leaving 16 bases between them. This CDR3 is 16 amino acids long. Per the germline V gene, CDR1 is MNHEY and CDR2 is SMNVEV (reference sequence).

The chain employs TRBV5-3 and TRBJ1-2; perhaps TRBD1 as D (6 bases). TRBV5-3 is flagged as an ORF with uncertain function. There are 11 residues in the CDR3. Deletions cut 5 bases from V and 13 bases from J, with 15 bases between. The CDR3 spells CARSLDRTCTF. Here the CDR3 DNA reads TGTGCCAGAAGTTTAGACAGGACTTGCACCTTC.